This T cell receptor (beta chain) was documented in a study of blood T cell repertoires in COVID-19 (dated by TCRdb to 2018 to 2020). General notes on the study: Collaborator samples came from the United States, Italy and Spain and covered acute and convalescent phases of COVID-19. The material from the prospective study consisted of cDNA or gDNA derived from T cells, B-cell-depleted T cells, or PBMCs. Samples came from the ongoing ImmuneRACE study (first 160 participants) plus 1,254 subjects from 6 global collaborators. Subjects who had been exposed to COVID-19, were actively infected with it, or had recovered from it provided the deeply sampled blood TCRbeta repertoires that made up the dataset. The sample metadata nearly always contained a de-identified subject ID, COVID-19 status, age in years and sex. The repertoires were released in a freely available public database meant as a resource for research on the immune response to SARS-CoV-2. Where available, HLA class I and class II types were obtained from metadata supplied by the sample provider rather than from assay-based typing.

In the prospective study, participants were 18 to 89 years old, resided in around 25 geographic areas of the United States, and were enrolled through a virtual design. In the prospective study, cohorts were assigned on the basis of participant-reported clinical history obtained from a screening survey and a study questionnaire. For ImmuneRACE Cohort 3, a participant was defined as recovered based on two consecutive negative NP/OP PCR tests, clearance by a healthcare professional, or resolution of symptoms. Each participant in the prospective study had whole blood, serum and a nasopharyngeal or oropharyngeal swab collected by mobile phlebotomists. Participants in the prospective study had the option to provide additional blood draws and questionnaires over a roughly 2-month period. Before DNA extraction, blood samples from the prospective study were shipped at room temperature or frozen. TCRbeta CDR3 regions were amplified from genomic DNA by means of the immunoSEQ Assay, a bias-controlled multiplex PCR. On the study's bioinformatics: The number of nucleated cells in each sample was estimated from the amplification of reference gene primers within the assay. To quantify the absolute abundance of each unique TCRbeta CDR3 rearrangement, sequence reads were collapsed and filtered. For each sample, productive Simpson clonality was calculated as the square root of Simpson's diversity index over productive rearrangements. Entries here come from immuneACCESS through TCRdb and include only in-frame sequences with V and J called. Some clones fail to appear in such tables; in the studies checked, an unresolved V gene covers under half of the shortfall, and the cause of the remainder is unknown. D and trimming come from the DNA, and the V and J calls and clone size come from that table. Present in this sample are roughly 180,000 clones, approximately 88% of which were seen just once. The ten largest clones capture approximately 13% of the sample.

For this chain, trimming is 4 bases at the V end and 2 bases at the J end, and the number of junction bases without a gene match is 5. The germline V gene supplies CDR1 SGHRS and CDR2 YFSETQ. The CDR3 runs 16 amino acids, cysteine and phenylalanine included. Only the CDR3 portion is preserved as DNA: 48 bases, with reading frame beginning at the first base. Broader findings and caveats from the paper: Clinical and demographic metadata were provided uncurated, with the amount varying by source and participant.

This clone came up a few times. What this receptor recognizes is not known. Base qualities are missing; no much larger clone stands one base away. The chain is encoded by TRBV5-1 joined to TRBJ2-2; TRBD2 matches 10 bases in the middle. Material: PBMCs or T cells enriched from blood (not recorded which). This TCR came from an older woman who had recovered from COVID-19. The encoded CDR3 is CASSVLAGDNTGELFF. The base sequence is TGCGCCAGCAGCGTCCTAGCGGGAGATAACACCGGGGAGCTGTTTTTT.